This entry is about one T cell receptor (beta chain). The data were taken from a study of CD8 T cells in Susac syndrome. Study-level background: Within the sequenced Susac syndrome patient group, six exhibited active disease and eight were in remission.

The junction had 8 bases not matched to a gene; V was cut back by 5 bases and J by 2 bases. CDR1 is MNHNS, CDR2 SASEGT, per germline. This CDR3 contains 16 residues. Random hexamers served to reverse transcribe roughly 0.5 to 1 ug RNA. TCRdb used MiXCR to reprocess the immunoSEQ multiplex PCR reads, holding one entry per CDR3 protein. The sample lists about 130,000 distinct CDR3 sequences; approximately 95% were seen once. CD8+ and CD4+ T cells from blood underwent TCR beta sequencing. TEMRA cells were enriched by FACS, and CD4+ and CD8+ T cells were negatively isolated. The genes are TRBV6-1 and TRBJ1-2, with 10 bases matching TRBD1. Material: CD8+ T cells from PBMCs. This receptor was identified in a human donor with Susac syndrome. CDR3: CASSLTWTGGNYGYTF. Here the CDR3 DNA reads TGTGCCAGCAGTCTCACGTGGACAGGGGGGAACTATGGCTACACCTTC.